This paragraph reports one T cell receptor beta chain. The entry originates in a study of shared T cell receptors in the human thymus. V gave up 4 bases and J gave up 9 bases; unmatched junction bases: 7. Germline V gene lookup returns CDR1 MNHEY and CDR2 SVGAGI. This CDR3 region has 14 residues. Assay: immunoSEQ multiplex PCR; the TCRdb copy retains only in-frame clones and omits some. The table includes some 660,000 clones, about 89% detected once. The same data also contributed to another study, on human thymus T cells. That report adds: Repertoires from thymus and blood appeared to show biased V and J gene usage. Unrelated people showed highly overlapping thymic repertoires, related research reported.

Sequences were obtained from thymocytes. The J gene is TRBJ2-1, the V gene TRBV6-5, with TRBD2 matching over 9 bases. This TCR came from a boy under three years old with a congenital heart defect. The CDR3 region is CASSLPGLASEQFF. For the CDR3, the DNA is TGTGCCAGCAGTTTGCCGGGACTAGCTTCTGAGCAGTTCTTC.